A selection of T cell receptor beta chains follows, all from one sample in a study of blood T cell repertoires in COVID-19. Produced via immunoSEQ multiplex PCR; TCRdb's table is partial and in-frame only. The table shows 78,000 or so clones, with roughly 87% occurring only once. Sequencing used peripheral blood. The receptors derive from a man older than 75 with acute or convalescent COVID-19. Each CDR3 is given with its conserved first and last residue. Size values are once, few and many counts, or a class for expanded clones, and some rows have none.

j_call,v_call,clone_size,cdr3_length,cdr3_aa
TRBJ2-1,TRBV3-1/TRBV3-2,NA,15,CASLGGRGVYNEQFF
TRBJ2-1,TRBV11-3,NA,16,CASSLGAGQGRNEQFF
TRBJ2-7,TRBV7-9,NA,12,CASSLTGGEQYF
TRBJ1-1,TRBV6-5,once,13,CASSKQVSTEAFF
TRBJ1-2,TRBV6-1,NA,15,CASSERSGGSYGYTF
TRBJ2-7,TRBV4-1,NA,18,CASSQDRWADTSSYEQYF
TRBJ2-4,TRBV6-2/TRBV6-3,NA,15,CASSYPVTGKNIQYF
TRBJ1-1,TRBV12-2,NA,14,CASRPPVGTTEAFF
TRBJ2-1,TRBV4-2,NA,16,CASSRALDVSSNEQFF
TRBJ1-1,TRBV6-5,NA,14,CASSLEQGHTEAFF
TRBJ1-1,TRBV6-5,NA,13,CASGDREDTEAFF
TRBJ2-3,TRBV5-1,few,19,CASSLSLWDRDSTLDTQYF
TRBJ1-1,TRBV4-2,once,15,CASSQSGSLNTEAFF
TRBJ1-2,TRBV2,once,11,CASSVGGGYTF
TRBJ1-2,TRBV5-1,once,15,CASSLAAGPISGYTF
TRBJ2-3,TRBV7-9,once,13,CASSPRPSDTQYF
TRBJ2-5,TRBV3-1/TRBV3-2,NA,12,CASSQARETQYF
TRBJ1-2,TRBV6-2/TRBV6-3,NA,15,CASSPNGGTGYGYTF
TRBJ1-2,TRBV2,NA,15,CASIETGGLNYGYTF
TRBJ2-5,TRBV11-2,NA,18,CASSLGTSGGVLQETQYF
TRBJ1-1,TRBV21-1,NA,15,CASSKNRDGNTEAFF
TRBJ2-3,TRBV11-2,NA,14,CASGPGREADTQYF
TRBJ1-5,TRBV6-5,few,15,CASSYSAGDNQPQHF
TRBJ2-7,TRBV2,NA,12,CASRRDLYEQYF
TRBJ2-7,TRBV18,NA,15,CASSPASGVSYEQYF
TRBJ2-1,TRBV10-1,NA,14,CASSESLADNEQFF
TRBJ1-5,TRBV28,NA,16,CASSSRDRGRNQPQHF
TRBJ1-5,TRBV6-5,NA,14,CASSLGRDNQPQHF
TRBJ2-3,TRBV15,NA,17,CATSKPRQGDLRDTQYF
TRBJ2-2,TRBV9,NA,17,CASSVDLGTVNTGELFF
TRBJ2-1,TRBV2,NA,15,CATAWTGVGNNEQFF
TRBJ2-5,TRBV7-2,NA,15,CASSLEGTSQETQYF
TRBJ2-2,TRBV19,once,16,CASSIRGQDYTGELFF
TRBJ1-4,TRBV5-1,NA,15,CASRSTGTGSEKLFF
TRBJ1-5,TRBV6-6,NA,16,CASSYGGHNGNQPQHF
TRBJ1-3,TRBV7-8,few,15,CASSGGGGSGNTIYF
TRBJ2-2,TRBV6-5,NA,15,CASRPRQGARGELFF
TRBJ2-6,TRBV5-4,NA,17,CASSLPGGPPGANVLTF
TRBJ2-3,TRBV9,NA,15,CASSRISGLTDTQYF
TRBJ2-5,TRBV7-8,once,17,CASSPGPGAGLQETQYF
TRBJ1-2,TRBV6-1,NA,16,CASSVGTAQSNYGYTF
TRBJ1-6,TRBV19,NA,14,CASSYLATASPLHF
TRBJ1-1,TRBV5-4,NA,15,CASSLGRRGNTEAFF
TRBJ2-7,TRBV7-7,NA,14,CASSYGTGPYEQYF
TRBJ2-3,TRBV6-4,NA,15,CASREQGVSTDTQYF